Following are 2 T cell receptor beta chains from one sample sequenced in a study of shared clonotypes between healthy human individuals. Here immunoSEQ multiplex PCR was the method, and the copy in TCRdb shows in-frame clones only, minus some. The repertoire has some 1,100,000 clones, 70% to 80% of them found once; the top ten carry approximately 0.52%. Sample: memory CD4+ T cells from PBMCs. Subset meaning: CD45RA-negative fraction. All receptors come from a man aged 18 to 30 in good health. Some clones in this sample may be carry-over from other donors' samples.

With respect to this clone: The sample holds other DNA sequences that translate to the same CDR3. The chain employs TRBV20-1 and TRBJ2-5; D is undetermined. Germline values: CDR1 DFQATT, CDR2 SNEGSKA (reference sequence). Trimming shortened V by 4 bases and J by 5 bases, and 8 bases separated the two germline ends. This CDR3 region has 11 residues. CDR3 sequence: CSATLSETQYF. Here the CDR3 DNA reads TGCAGTGCTACTTTGTCGGAGACCCAGTACTTC.

The V and J genes are TRBV2 and TRBJ2-7; 7 nucleotides line up with TRBD1. Unmatched junction bases numbered 6, after V lost 3 bases and J lost 4 bases. Germline CDR1 reads SNHLY; CDR2 reads FYNNEI. This CDR3 comprises 14 residues. CDR3 DNA: TGTGCCAGCAGTGAGCAAGGGGGCCTGTACGAGCAGTACTTC. This gives the protein CASSEQGGLYEQYF. Full variable domain (missing parts from reference TRBV2 and TRBJ2-7): EPEVTQTPSHQVTQMGQEVILRCVPISNHLYFYWYRQILGQKVEFLVSFYNNEISEKSEIFDDQFSVERPDGSNFTLKIRSTKLEDSAMYFCASSEQGGLYEQYFGPGTRLTVT.